These 25 T cell receptor beta chains were all obtained from the same sample, sequenced in a study of cytomegalovirus exposure and HLA in healthy donors. PCR amplification relied on 60 Vbeta primers (plus 13 Jbeta primers). Clones were sequenced by immunoSEQ multiplex PCR, and TCRdb holds only the in-frame ones, with some missing. The table lists more than 250,000 clones, approximately 90% of them singletons. Sequencing was performed on PBMCs. The source is a woman aged 18-30 years in good health and CMV-seronegative.

The chain uses TRBV6-5 and TRBJ1-5; a possible D gene is TRBD1 (5 bases). This CDR3 spans 14 amino acids. V was pared by 6 bases and J by 6 bases, with 15 bases between. CDR1 MNHEY and CDR2 SVGAGI come from the germline V gene. The CDR3 loop is CASRSDTRGQPQHF. The DNA of the CDR3 is TGTGCCAGCAGATCGGACACCCGAGGTCAGCCCCAGCATTTT.

This chain connects TRBV29-1 to TRBJ1-1; TRBD1 aligns across 7 bases. The CDR3 is made up of 10 amino acids. Germline V lookup: CDR1 SQVTM, CDR2 ANQGSEA. V was clipped by 4 bases and J by 7 bases; unmatched bases: 0. The CDR3 DNA reads as TGCAGCGTTGGACAGGGTGAAGCTTTCTTT. Translation gives CSVGQGEAFF.

V usage is TRBV2 and J usage is TRBJ2-7, with TRBD1 matching over 9 bases. V trimming: 4 bases; J trimming: 7 bases; junction bases outside the gene matches: 8. Germline values: CDR1 SNHLY, CDR2 FYNNEI. This CDR3 has 14 amino acids. CDR3 residues: CASSVGQGSGEQYF. CDR3 in DNA: TGTGCCAGCAGTGTGGGACAGGGTTCTGGGGAGCAGTACTTC.

The V gene is TRBV7-2, the J gene TRBJ2-7; possibly TRBD2 for D (6 bases). Germline assignment: CDR1 SGHTA and CDR2 FQGNSA. V was cut by 3 bases and J by 4 bases, with 10 bases left in between. The CDR3 runs 13 residues. Here the CDR3 DNA reads TGTGCCAGCAGCTTTGGGACTCTTTACGAGCAGTACTTC. This translates into CASSFGTLYEQYF.

The chain carries TRBV19 and TRBJ2-2; 10 bases are a match to TRBD2. V lost 4 bases, J lost 1 base, and 6 bases stayed unmatched. Germline loops: CDR1 LNHDA, CDR2 SQIVND (reference sequence). This CDR3 has 17 residues. CDR3: CASSSSLAGQNTGELFF. The CDR3 DNA sequence: TGTGCCAGTAGTAGCTCACTAGCGGGGCAGAACACCGGGGAGCTGTTTTTT. The variable domain in full, completed from reference TRBV19 and TRBJ2-2, reads DGGITQSPKYLFRKEGQNVTLSCEQNLNHDAMYWYRQDPGQGLRLIYYSQIVNDFQKGDIAEGYSVSREKKESFPLTVTSAQKNPTAFYLCASSSSLAGQNTGELFFGEGSRLTVL.

The chain joins TRBV2 to TRBJ1-1; D is unresolved. CDR3 size: 14 residues. Germline V gene data show CDR1 as SNHLY and CDR2 as FYNNEI. V lost 7 bases, J lost 1 base, and 13 bases lay in between. The CDR3 region has the DNA TGTGCCAGCACCCTGACACCTAAGAACACTGAAGCTTTCTTT. Amino acid sequence: CASTLTPKNTEAFF.

This clone was seen only once. The gene calls are TRBV7-2 and TRBJ2-5; 8 bases are a match to TRBD2. The J call may be incorrect, as the DNA end agrees better with TRBJ2-7. CDR1 is SGHTA and CDR2 is FQGNSA in the germline V gene. There are 16 residues in the CDR3. CDR3 nucleotide sequence: TGTGCCAGCAGCTCATCATTAGCGGGGTACTTGAACGAGCAGTACTTC. It is translated as CASSSSLAGYLNEQYF.

The chain links TRBV5-5 to TRBJ1-6; 10 bases are shared with TRBD1. This CDR3 contains 15 residues. V was pared by 0 bases and J by 9 bases, with 3 bases of the junction left unmatched. Germline V gives CDR1 SGHKS, CDR2 YYEKEE (reference sequence). The CDR3 nucleotides read TGTGCCAGCAGCTTGGAGGGACAGGGGATTTCACCCCTCCACTTT. Amino acids: CASSLEGQGISPLHF.

V and J are TRBV5-1 and TRBJ2-1, with D maybe TRBD1 (6 bases). Germline-derived CDR1 and CDR2 are SGHRS and YFSETQ. The V gene lost 1 base and the J gene lost 8 bases, with 7 bases spanning the gap. The CDR3 is 12 amino acids. DNA of the CDR3: TGCGCCAGCAGCTTGACAGGGCATGAGCAGTTCTTC. Protein sequence: CASSLTGHEQFF.

This chain links TRBV7-3 with TRBJ2-6; 9 bases fit TRBD1. The CDR3 is 18 residues long. Germline assignment: CDR1 SGHTA and CDR2 FQGTGA. The trim removed 5 bases at V and 2 bases at J, leaving 10 bases unmatched. The CDR3 DNA reads TGTGCCAGCAGCCCGGGGGGACAGGGTGGGACTGGGGCCAACGTCCTGACTTTC. It encodes CASSPGGQGGTGANVLTF.

The chain joins TRBV5-6 to TRBJ2-1; 9 bases map to TRBD1. V dropped 5 bases and J dropped 8; count of bases not matched to a gene: 11. The CDR3 runs 15 residues. Germline CDR1 and CDR2: SGHDT and YYEEEE. The CDR3 region is CASRSPGQGQDEQFF. The CDR3 DNA is TGTGCCAGCAGGTCCCCGGGACAGGGTCAGGATGAGCAGTTCTTC.

The chain uses TRBV7-2 and TRBJ2-7; D might be TRBD2 (6 bases). The V end was cut by 5 bases, the J end by 4 bases, with 21 bases between. Looked up from germline, CDR1 is SGHTA and CDR2 is FQGNSA. The CDR3 loop spans 16 amino acids. The CDR3 protein is CASSPHGGTVGYEQYF. The CDR3 DNA sequence: TGTGCCAGCAGCCCACATGGGGGGACTGTCGGGTACGAGCAGTACTTC.

This clone was counted a few times. The chain combines TRBV6-5 with TRBJ2-7; a weak D match, TRBD2 (5 bases). The CDR3 has 16 residues. V lost 4 bases to trimming and J lost 1 base, with 17 bases between them. The V gene's germline CDR1 is MNHEY and CDR2 SVGAGI. CDR3 nucleotide sequence: TGTGCCAGCAGTTCGAGGTCCAATCCGGGGTCCTACGAGCAGTACTTC. Its protein is CASSSRSNPGSYEQYF.

On this clone itself: This sample includes further DNA sequences coding for the same CDR3. The chain links TRBV7-3 to TRBJ1-1, with D possibly matching TRBD1 (5 bases). The CDR3 loop spans 14 amino acids. Germline V gives CDR1 SGHTA, CDR2 FQGTGA. Trimming stripped 0 bases from V and 4 bases from J, with 9 bases between. The CDR3 DNA reads as TGTGCCAGCAGCTTAACCGGCGGGGGCACTGAAGCTTTCTTT. Translating it yields CASSLTGGGTEAFF. Together with reference TRBV7-3 and TRBJ1-1, the CDR3 gives the full variable domain: GAGVSQTPSNKVTEKGKYVELRCDPISGHTALYWYRQSLGQGPEFLIYFQGTGAADDSGLPNDRFFAVRPEGSVSTLKIQRTERGDSAVYLCASSLTGGGTEAFFGQGTRLTVV.

The rearrangement uses TRBV4-1 and TRBJ2-2; TRBD1 matches 8 bases. CDR3 length equals 16 residues. With V trimmed by 4 bases and J by 2 bases, 6 bases remained unmatched. Germline CDR1 and CDR2: MGHRA and YSYEKL. CDR3: CASSLRQGTNTGELFF. The DNA for the CDR3 is TGCGCCAGCAGCCTACGACAGGGGACCAACACCGGGGAGCTGTTTTTT.

V is TRBV6-6 and J is TRBJ1-6; D ambiguous. Trimming removed 8 bases from V and 0 bases from J, with 5 bases in between. The CDR3 contains 13 residues. Germline V gene sequence: CDR1 MNHNY, CDR2 SVGAGI (reference sequence). CDR3 sequence (DNA): TGTGCCAGCGTCGGCTCCTATAATTCACCCCTCCACTTT. Its translation: CASVGSYNSPLHF.

V gene TRBV11-2 combines with J gene TRBJ1-4, with TRBD1 matching 8 bases. Germline V gives CDR1 SGHAT, CDR2 FQNNGV. The ends lost 4 bases at V and 2 bases at J; junction bases unmatched: 3. The CDR3 has 15 residues. The CDR3 sequence: CASSSRQGTNEKLFF. The CDR3 DNA reads as TGTGCCAGCAGCTCAAGACAGGGGACTAATGAAAAACTGTTTTTT.

The chain joins TRBV15 to TRBJ2-5, with 9 nucleotides matching TRBD1. The closer fit of TRBJ2-7 to the DNA end suggests the J call may be wrong. CDR3 length equals 14 residues. From germline, CDR1 is LNHNV and CDR2 YYDKDF (reference sequence). CDR3 sequence (DNA): TGTGCCACCAGCAGACCGGGACAGGGCTACGAGCAGTACTTC. Residues: CATSRPGQGYEQYF.

The CDR3 loop reads CASAPRGLEHTQYF. CDR3 sequence (DNA): TGTGCCTCCGCCCCAAGGGGGCTGGAACATACGCAGTATTTT. This chain links TRBV27 with TRBJ2-3, with 7 bases aligning to TRBD1. Germline CDR1 MNHEY, CDR2 SMNVEV (reference sequence). V lost 11 bases to trimming and J lost 7 bases; unmatched junction nucleotides: 15. The CDR3 spans 14 residues.

The chain has TRBV15 and TRBJ1-5, with 7 bases fitting TRBD1. The J segment lost 4 bases and the V segment lost 0 bases, leaving 6 bases of the junction unmatched. The CDR3 length is 16 residues. Per the germline V gene, CDR1 is LNHNV and CDR2 is YYDKDF (reference sequence). As DNA, the CDR3 is TGTGCCACCAGCAGAGATCCGGGACAGTTAAATCAGCCCCAGCATTTT. Translated, it gives CATSRDPGQLNQPQHF.

This rearrangement joins TRBV2 to TRBJ1-2; weak D call: TRBD1 (5 bases). Trimming took off 4 bases at V and 4 bases at J, with 10 bases between the two ends. The germline gives CDR1 SNHLY, CDR2 FYNNEI. The CDR3 consists of 13 residues. The CDR3 is CASSGTGGYGYTF. DNA of the CDR3: TGTGCCAGCAGTGGGACGGGGGGCTATGGCTACACCTTC.

The rearrangement uses TRBV13 and TRBJ2-7; the D is unclear. This CDR3 region has 15 residues. Trimming left V 1 base short and J 2 bases short, with 12 bases between. Germline CDR1 PRHDT, CDR2 FYEKMQ (reference sequence). CDR3 residues: CASSLVTAATYEQYF. The CDR3 DNA reads as TGTGCCAGCAGCTTAGTCACAGCTGCCACCTACGAGCAGTACTTC.

The chain employs TRBV11-2 and TRBJ2-7, with TRBD1 identical over 7 bases. The CDR3 loop spans 16 amino acids. Unmatched junction bases numbered 10, after V lost 5 bases and J lost 0 bases. The germline V gene encodes CDR1 SGHAT and CDR2 FQNNGV. CDR3 DNA: TGTGCCAGCAGCCGATTGACAGGGATAAGCTCCTACGAGCAGTACTTC. This codes for CASSRLTGISSYEQYF. The entire variable domain, with the rest obtained from reference TRBV11-2 and TRBJ2-7, is as follows: EAGVAQSPRYKIIEKRQSVAFWCNPISGHATLYWYQQILGQGPKLLIQFQNNGVVDDSQLPKDRFSAERLKGVDSTLKIQPAKLEDSAVYLCASSRLTGISSYEQYFGPGTRLTVT.

The genes are TRBV19 and TRBJ2-5, with 8 bases matching TRBD1. V lost 3 bases and J lost 5; bases outside the gene matches: 8. The CDR3 consists of 15 residues. Germline V lookup: CDR1 LNHDA, CDR2 SQIVND (reference sequence). The CDR3 region is CASSMAAGGAETQYF. The CDR3 nucleotides are TGTGCCAGTAGTATGGCAGCAGGGGGCGCCGAGACCCAGTACTTC.

The CDR3 coding sequence is TGTGCCAGCAGCTTAGCGGTCGGGACTAGCGGGGGGGCGGAGACCCAGTACTTC. As protein: CASSLAVGTSGGAETQYF. V is TRBV7-2 and J is TRBJ2-5, with 16 bases lining up with TRBD2. The trim removed 0 bases at V and 5 bases at J, leaving 6 bases unmatched. Germline CDR1 reads SGHTA; CDR2 reads FQGNSA. This CDR3 comprises 18 residues.